The rows below give T cell receptor beta chains drawn from one sample of a study of low-dose radiotherapy and immunotherapy resistance in tumors. TCRdb reprocessed the reads with MiXCR, giving one entry per CDR3 protein. The sample records over 65,000 distinct CDR3 sequences, 15% to 20% being singletons. Source: PBMCs, taken before treatment. These TCRs come from a male donor with prostate cancer. The CDR3 runs from the conserved cysteine through the conserved F or W. D genes are given only for firm matches. Only some rows state a clone size, as once, few, many or a class for expanded clones.

size,D,V,J,CDR3,DNA
-,TRBD2,TRBV29-1,TRBJ2-3,CSVSGGEMNTDTQYF,TGCAGCGTAAGCGGGGGGGAGATGAACACAGATACGCAGTATTTT
once,-,TRBV2,TRBJ1-6,CASSEQRGTLHF,TGTGCCAGCAGTGAGCAACGCGGGACCCTCCACTTT
many,-,TRBV2,TRBJ1-6,CATSLQPYSPLHF,TGTGCCACAAGCCTGCAGCCGTATTCACCCCTCCACTTT
-,-,TRBV5-1,TRBJ1-6,CASSLGGIDSPLHF,TGCGCCAGCAGCCTGGGCGGGATCGATTCACCCCTCCACTTT
-,TRBD2,TRBV19,TRBJ2-1,CASSIRGGSEQFF,TGTGCCAGTAGTATACGGGGGGGCAGTGAGCAGTTCTTC
once,TRBD2,TRBV12-3/TRBV12-4,TRBJ2-1,CASSITSGVADTQFF,TGTGCCAGCAGCATAACTAGCGGGGTGGCAGATACGCAGTTCTTC
many,-,TRBV12-3/TRBV12-4,TRBJ1-1,CASSFVSSEAFF,TGTGCCAGCAGTTTTGTTTCTTCCGAAGCTTTCTTT
-,-,TRBV3-1,TRBJ1-3,CASSLRDTGNTIYF,TGTGCCAGCAGCCTGAGGGACACTGGAAACACCATATATTTT
-,-,TRBV28,TRBJ1-2,CASSLAQSFGYTF,TGTGCCAGCAGTTTGGCACAGAGTTTTGGCTACACCTTC
-,TRBD1,TRBV19,TRBJ1-2,CASMGTGQGYTF,TGTGCCAGCATGGGGACAGGGCAGGGCTACACCTTC
many,-,TRBV2,TRBJ2-2,CASRRGETGELFF,TGTGCCAGCAGGCGTGGGGAGACCGGGGAGCTGTTTTTT
few,-,TRBV20-1,TRBJ1-2,CSAKITGLHYGYTF,TGCAGTGCTAAGATTACGGGGCTCCACTATGGCTACACCTTC
many,-,TRBV6-2/TRBV6-3,TRBJ2-1,CASSYQHRASGYNEQFF,TGTGCCAGCAGTTACCAACACCGGGCCTCAGGGTACAATGAGCAGTTCTTC
-,-,TRBV5-4,TRBJ2-6,CASSLVTPGANVLTF,TGTGCCAGCAGCTTGGTGACGCCTGGGGCCAACGTCCTGACTTTC
many,-,TRBV20-1,TRBJ2-2,CSARPGHPTGELFF,TGCAGTGCCCGCCCGGGGCATCCCACCGGGGAGCTGTTTTTT
few,-,TRBV12-3/TRBV12-4,TRBJ1-2,CASSRGSANYGYTF,TGTGCCAGCAGTCGCGGATCAGCTAACTATGGCTACACCTTC
many,TRBD1,TRBV19,TRBJ1-2,CASRSRGETNYGYTF,TGTGCCAGTAGGTCCAGGGGGGAAACTAACTATGGCTACACCTTC
many,-,TRBV5-1,TRBJ2-1,CASSLSTAIDEQFF,TGCGCCAGCAGCCTCAGTACAGCAATCGATGAGCAGTTCTTC
many,-,TRBV3-1,TRBJ2-7,CASSQDPTDEQYF,TGTGCCAGCAGCCAAGACCCGACCGACGAGCAGTACTTC
many,TRBD2,TRBV29-1,TRBJ2-1,CSVDFGGGSYNEQFF,TGCAGCGTTGATTTTGGCGGGGGCTCCTACAATGAGCAGTTCTTC
-,TRBD1,TRBV20-1,TRBJ1-5,CSASPQGSQPQHF,TGCAGTGCTAGCCCACAGGGGAGTCAGCCCCAGCATTTT
many,-,TRBV12-3/TRBV12-4,TRBJ1-1,CASRVANTEAFF,TGTGCCAGCCGTGTGGCGAACACTGAAGCTTTCTTT
many,-,TRBV12-3/TRBV12-4,TRBJ1-5,CASSKGGYQPQHF,TGTGCCAGCAGTAAGGGGGGGTATCAGCCCCAGCATTTT
many,TRBD2,TRBV5-1,TRBJ2-5,CASSRGGAKRETQYF,TGTGCCAGCAGCCGCGGGGGGGCCAAACGGGAGACCCAGTACTTC
many,-,TRBV12-3/TRBV12-4,TRBJ2-2,CASSYAGANTGELFF,TGTGCCAGCAGTTACGCGGGCGCGAACACCGGGGAGCTGTTTTTT
many,-,TRBV9,TRBJ1-1,CASSPGVNTEAFF,TGTGCCAGCAGTCCAGGGGTGAACACTGAAGCTTTCTTT
many,TRBD1,TRBV5-1,TRBJ2-7,CASSPRGQGAYEQYF,TGCGCCAGCAGCCCACGAGGACAGGGGGCCTACGAGCAGTACTTC
many,TRBD1,TRBV19,TRBJ1-3,CASSSGDRGPGNTIYF,TGTGCCAGTAGTTCCGGGGACAGGGGGCCTGGAAACACCATATATTTT
-,-,TRBV28,TRBJ2-2,CASLPPRGPGELFF,TGTGCCAGCCTACCGCCTCGGGGGCCTGGGGAGCTGTTTTTT
many,TRBD2,TRBV7-9,TRBJ2-3,CASSRLASHTDTQYF,TGTGCCAGCAGCCGACTAGCTTCACACACAGATACGCAGTATTTT
many,-,TRBV29-1,TRBJ1-1,CSVEVGAANTEAFF,TGCAGCGTTGAAGTCGGGGCGGCGAACACTGAAGCTTTCTTT
many,-,TRBV12-5,TRBJ1-1,CASGLTPRGIAFF,TGTGCTAGTGGTTTGACCCCCAGGGGAATCGCTTTCTTT
-,-,TRBV9,TRBJ1-6,CASSVEQTNGALHF,TGTGCCAGCAGCGTAGAACAGACTAACGGGGCCCTCCACTTT
many,TRBD2,TRBV12-3/TRBV12-4,TRBJ2-1,CASSLTSGSANEQFF,TGTGCCAGCAGTTTAACTAGCGGGTCGGCCAATGAGCAGTTCTTC
many,-,TRBV20-1,TRBJ1-1,CSAFSMTEAFF,TGCAGTGCTTTTTCGATGACTGAAGCTTTCTTT
many,-,TRBV5-1,TRBJ1-1,CASSYGSGALMNTEAFF,TGCGCCAGCAGCTACGGTTCCGGGGCGTTGATGAACACTGAAGCTTTCTTT
many,TRBD2,TRBV7-2,TRBJ2-3,CASSLEWSSGGEMEPYF,TGTGCCAGCAGCTTAGAATGGTCTAGCGGGGGCGAAATGGAGCCGTATTTT
-,TRBD1,TRBV11-3,TRBJ2-1,CASSPRTGGHNEQFF,TGTGCCAGCAGCCCTCGGACAGGGGGCCACAATGAGCAGTTCTTC
many,TRBD1,TRBV30,TRBJ1-1,CAWSRGLSISTEAFF,TGTGCCTGGAGCAGGGGGCTTAGTATCAGCACTGAAGCTTTCTTT
many,-,TRBV20-1,TRBJ1-5,CSARGAYSNQPQHF,TGCAGTGCTAGGGGAGCCTATAGCAATCAGCCCCAGCATTTT
many,TRBD1,TRBV6-2/TRBV6-3,TRBJ2-5,CASSPMTGAQETQYF,TGTGCCAGCAGTCCGATGACAGGGGCCCAAGAGACCCAGTACTTC
many,TRBD2,TRBV4-1,TRBJ2-7,CASSQDERGARNEQYF,TGCGCCAGCAGCCAAGATGAGCGGGGGGCGAGGAACGAGCAGTACTTC
many,TRBD1,TRBV20-1,TRBJ1-4,CSAQTPGQGNEKLFF,TGCAGTGCTCAAACCCCGGGACAGGGCAATGAAAAACTGTTTTTT
many,TRBD2,TRBV20-1,TRBJ2-2,CSARDGDSGGEGTGELFF,TGCAGTGCTAGAGACGGAGATAGCGGGGGCGAGGGCACCGGGGAGCTGTTTTTT
many,-,TRBV7-2,TRBJ1-1,CASSPSFGYEAFF,TGTGCCAGCAGCCCCAGTTTTGGATACGAAGCTTTCTTT
-,-,TRBV5-4,TRBJ1-3,CASSFKGYSGNTIYF,TGTGCCAGCAGCTTTAAAGGATACTCTGGAAACACCATATATTTT
-,TRBD1,TRBV5-1,TRBJ2-7,CASSRGEQGKGEQYF,TGCGCCAGCAGCCGAGGGGAACAGGGGAAGGGAGAGCAGTACTTC
many,TRBD2,TRBV7-9,TRBJ2-3,CASSPGGVVTDTQYF,TGTGCCAGCAGCCCTGGGGGGGTTGTCACAGATACGCAGTATTTT
-,-,TRBV12-3/TRBV12-4,TRBJ2-5,CASSLAETKETQYF,TGTGCCAGCAGTTTAGCAGAGACCAAAGAGACCCAGTACTTC
once,-,TRBV3-1,TRBJ2-3,CASSPPRAAFTDTQYF,TGTGCCAGCAGCCCTCCTCGCGCGGCCTTCACAGATACGCAGTATTTT
many,TRBD2,TRBV7-9,TRBJ2-4,CASSYTGGSIQYF,TGTGCCAGCAGCTACACCGGGGGGAGCATTCAGTACTTC
many,-,TRBV7-9,TRBJ1-2,CASSLVSPRGYTF,TGTGCCAGCAGCTTAGTCTCTCCTCGGGGCTACACCTTC
many,-,TRBV6-5,TRBJ1-1,CASSYYGENTEAFF,TGTGCCAGCAGTTATTACGGAGAGAACACTGAAGCTTTCTTT
many,-,TRBV7-2,TRBJ2-7,CASSSLGQFYEQYF,TGTGCCAGCAGCTCGTTAGGACAGTTCTACGAGCAGTACTTC
many,TRBD2,TRBV5-1,TRBJ2-3,CASSLEGGGTDTQYF,TGCGCCAGCAGCTTGGAGGGCGGGGGAACAGATACGCAGTATTTT
many,-,TRBV20-1,TRBJ1-2,CSAILGSGSGYTF,TGCAGTGCTATATTGGGCTCCGGGAGTGGCTACACCTTC
many,TRBD1,TRBV20-1,TRBJ2-5,CSARLGQAGFGVKTQYF,TGCAGTGCTAGATTAGGACAGGCTGGATTTGGAGTTAAGACCCAGTACTTC
many,-,TRBV9,TRBJ2-2,CASGAGELFF,TGTGCCAGCGGCGCCGGGGAGCTGTTTTTT
many,TRBD1,TRBV12-3/TRBV12-4,TRBJ1-6,CASRAGTGIVAPLHF,TGTGCCAGCAGAGCCGGGACAGGGATCGTGGCACCCCTCCACTTT
many,TRBD2,TRBV12-3/TRBV12-4,TRBJ2-2,CASRSRGGATGELFF,TGTGCCAGCAGGTCCCGGGGGGGGGCGACCGGGGAGCTGTTTTTT